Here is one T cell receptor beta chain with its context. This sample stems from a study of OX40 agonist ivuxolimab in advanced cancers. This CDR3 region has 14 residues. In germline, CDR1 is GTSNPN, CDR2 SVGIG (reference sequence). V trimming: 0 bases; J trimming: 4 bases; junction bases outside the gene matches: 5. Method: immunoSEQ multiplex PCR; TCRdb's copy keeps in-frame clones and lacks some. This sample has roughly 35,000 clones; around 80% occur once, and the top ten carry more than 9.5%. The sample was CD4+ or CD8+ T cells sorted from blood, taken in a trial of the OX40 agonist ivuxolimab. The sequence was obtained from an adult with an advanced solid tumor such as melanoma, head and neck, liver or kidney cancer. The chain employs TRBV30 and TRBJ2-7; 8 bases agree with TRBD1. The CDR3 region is CAWSVLGQGYEQYF. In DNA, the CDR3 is TGTGCCTGGAGTGTACTCGGACAGGGATACGAGCAGTACTTC.